This TCR beta chain originates from a study of blood T cell repertoires in COVID-19. Study overall: COVID-19 samples collected from the United States, Italy and Spain covered acute and convalescent phases.

This clone was seen a handful of times. The protocol was immunoSEQ multiplex PCR, while the TCRdb copy is restricted to in-frame clones and leaves out a portion. This sample has more than 250,000 clones, with 86% found just once. Per the germline V gene, CDR1 is MNHNY and CDR2 is SVGAGI (reference sequence). The CDR3 covers 12 residues. V shed 6 bases and J shed 5 bases, with 7 bases lying between them. The sequencing input was peripheral blood. This TCR was recovered from a woman in her 50s with acute or convalescent COVID-19. The rearrangement uses TRBV6-6 and TRBJ1-4; D gene ambiguous. Here the CDR3 reads CASRGPNEKLFF. CDR3 in DNA: TGTGCCAGCAGGGGCCCCAATGAAAAACTGTTTTTT.